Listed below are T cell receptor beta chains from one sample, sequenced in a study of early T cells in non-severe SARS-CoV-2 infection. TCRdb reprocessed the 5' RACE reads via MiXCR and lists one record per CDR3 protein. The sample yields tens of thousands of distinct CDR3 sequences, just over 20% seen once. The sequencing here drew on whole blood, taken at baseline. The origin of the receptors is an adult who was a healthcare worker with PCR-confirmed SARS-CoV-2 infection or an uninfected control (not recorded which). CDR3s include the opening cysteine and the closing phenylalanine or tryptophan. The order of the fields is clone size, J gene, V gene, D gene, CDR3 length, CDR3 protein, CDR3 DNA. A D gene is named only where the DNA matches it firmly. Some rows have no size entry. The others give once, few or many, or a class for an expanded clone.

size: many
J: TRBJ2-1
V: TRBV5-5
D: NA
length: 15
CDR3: CASSASLPRANEQFF
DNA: TGTGCCAGCAGCGCGAGCCTCCCCCGGGCCAATGAGCAGTTCTTC

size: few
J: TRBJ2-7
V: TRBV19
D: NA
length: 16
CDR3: CASSIVWRPDAYEQYF
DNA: TGTGCCAGTAGTATAGTATGGAGACCCGATGCCTACGAGCAGTACTTC

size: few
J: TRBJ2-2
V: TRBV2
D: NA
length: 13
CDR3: CASTPHVTGELFF
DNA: TGTGCCAGCACCCCCCACGTCACCGGGGAGCTGTTTTTT

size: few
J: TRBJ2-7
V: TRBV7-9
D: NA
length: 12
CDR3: CASKEGSYEQYF
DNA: TGTGCCAGCAAAGAGGGGTCCTACGAGCAGTACTTC

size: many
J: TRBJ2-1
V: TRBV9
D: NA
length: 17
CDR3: CASSVGDSSSSYNEQFF
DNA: TGTGCCAGCAGCGTAGGGGACTCCTCGAGCTCCTACAATGAGCAGTTCTTC

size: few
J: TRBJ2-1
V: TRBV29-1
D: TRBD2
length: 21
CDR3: CSVEEMGLAGGTLSSYNEQFF
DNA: TGCAGCGTTGAAGAGATGGGACTAGCGGGGGGTACTCTAAGCTCCTACAATGAGCAGTTCTTC

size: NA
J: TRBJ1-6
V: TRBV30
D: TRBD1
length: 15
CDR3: CAWSTGGVNNSPLHF
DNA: TGTGCCTGGTCGACAGGGGGCGTCAATAATTCACCCCTCCACTTT

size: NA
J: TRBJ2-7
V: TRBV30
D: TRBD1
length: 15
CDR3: CAWSIGPGGSYEQYF
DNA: TGTGCCTGGAGCATAGGCCCAGGGGGCTCCTACGAGCAGTACTTC

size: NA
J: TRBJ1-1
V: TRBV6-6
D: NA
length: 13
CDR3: CASSLSYAQLAFF
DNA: TGTGCCAGCAGTCTCTCTTACGCTCAGTTGGCTTTCTTT

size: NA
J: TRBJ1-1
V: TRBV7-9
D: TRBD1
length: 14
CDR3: CASSGTGRDTEAFF
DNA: TGTGCCAGCAGCGGGACAGGGAGAGACACTGAAGCTTTCTTT

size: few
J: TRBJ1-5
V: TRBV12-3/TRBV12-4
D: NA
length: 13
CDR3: CASSLAGYQPQHF
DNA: TGTGCCAGCAGTTTGGCGGGATATCAGCCCCAGCATTTT

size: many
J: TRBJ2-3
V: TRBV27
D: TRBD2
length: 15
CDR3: CASSPLAGGTDTQYF
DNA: TGTGCCAGCAGTCCACTAGCGGGGGGAACAGATACGCAGTATTTT

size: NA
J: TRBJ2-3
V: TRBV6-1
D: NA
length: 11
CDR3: CASRETDTQYF
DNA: TGTGCCAGCAGGGAGACAGATACGCAGTATTTT

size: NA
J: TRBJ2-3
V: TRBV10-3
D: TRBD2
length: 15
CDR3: CAISRTSGNTDTQYF
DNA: TGTGCCATCAGTCGGACTAGCGGGAACACAGATACGCAGTATTTT